The 10 T cell receptor beta chains below come from one sample, sequenced in a study of identical twins. Each CDR3 protein gets one entry after TCRdb re-called the 5' RACE reads with MiXCR. This table has some 730,000 distinct CDR3 sequences, roughly 20% appearing once. The sample also formed part of further work on T cells expressing NK-cell markers.

Sequencing was performed on PBMCs. These receptors originate from a young woman in good health.

This clonotype was seen a few times. The chain combines TRBV7-9 with TRBJ1-1; D gene uncertain. The V gene lost 5 bases and the J gene lost 11 bases, with 15 bases spanning the gap. Germline assignment: CDR1 SEHNR and CDR2 FQNEAQ (reference sequence). The CDR3 runs 12 residues. CDR3 protein: CASSPDLSRAFF. The CDR3 region has the DNA TGTGCCAGCAGCCCGGATCTCTCTCGGGCTTTCTTT.

This chain uses TRBV11-2 with TRBJ2-3; D is unclear. The CDR3 has 15 residues. Germline-derived CDR1 and CDR2 are SGHAT and FQNNGV. Trimming shortened V by 2 bases and J by 0 bases, and 9 bases separated the two germline ends. This chain's CDR3 is CASSLFPPSTDTQYF. In nucleotides, the CDR3 is TGTGCCAGCAGCTTATTCCCCCCTAGCACAGATACGCAGTATTTT.

V and J are TRBV15 and TRBJ2-7; maybe TRBD1 (6 bases). Per germline, CDR1 LNHNV and CDR2 YYDKDF (reference sequence). The length of the CDR3 is 14 residues. The V and J ends lost 0 bases and 5 bases respectively, with 11 bases between them. This chain's CDR3 is CATSRDQGLDEQYF. The CDR3 DNA reads TGTGCCACCAGCAGAGACCAGGGGCTGGACGAGCAGTACTTC.

The chain couples TRBV4-1 to TRBJ2-7; TRBD1 matches at 9 bases. The CDR3 sequence is 15 residues long. V lost 4 bases and J lost 6; bases outside the gene matches: 10. Germline V gives CDR1 MGHRA, CDR2 YSYEKL. Written as DNA, the CDR3 is TGCGCCAGCAGCCTAACCGGGACAGGGATCATCGAGCAGTACTTC. This gives the protein CASSLTGTGIIEQYF.

The rearrangement joins TRBV6-1 to TRBJ1-2; no definite D call. The CDR3 has 13 residues. The germline CDR1 and CDR2 sequences are MNHNS and SASEGT. The germline V and J ends were trimmed by 6 bases and 2 bases, with 10 bases remaining between them. The CDR3 DNA reads TGTGCCAGCAGGGGAAGCTCCAACTATGGCTACACCTTC. Protein product: CASRGSSNYGYTF.

This clonotype was observed a few times. The V gene is TRBV7-9, the J gene TRBJ1-3; the match to TRBD1 covers 7 bases. The V and J ends lost 5 bases and 7 bases, in that order; junction bases with no gene match: 8. The CDR3 has 14 amino acids. From germline, CDR1 is SEHNR and CDR2 FQNEAQ (reference sequence). CDR3 loop: CASSRQGAGNTIYF. In DNA form, the CDR3 reads TGTGCCAGCAGCCGACAGGGTGCAGGGAACACCATATATTTT.

This clonotype was counted between two and nine times. The chain recombines TRBV6-5 with TRBJ2-7; possible D gene TRBD1, 6 bases. With 2 bases removed from V and 2 bases from J, the gap between germline ends came to 22 bases. The CDR3 consists of 18 residues. The germline CDR1 and CDR2 sequences are MNHEY and SVGAGI. CDR3 nucleotide sequence: TGTGCCAGCAGTTACCGCGCCACCGGGACAACTCCCACCTACGAGCAGTACTTC. This codes for CASSYRATGTTPTYEQYF.

This clonotype showed up just a few times. The chain combines TRBV6-5 with TRBJ1-1; maybe TRBD1 (5 bases). The V gene lost 2 bases and the J gene lost 7 bases, with 14 bases spanning the gap. This CDR3 has 14 amino acids. Germline V gene lookup returns CDR1 MNHEY and CDR2 SVGAGI. CDR3 sequence (DNA): TGTGCCAGCAGTTACGAGGGGAATGGGGGTGAAGCTTTCTTT. It translates to CASSYEGNGGEAFF.

This chain uses TRBV28 with TRBJ2-7; D remains ambiguous. Trimming took 6 bases from V and 4 from J, leaving 13 bases between them. The CDR3 is 13 amino acids. CDR1 MDHEN and CDR2 SYDVKM come from the germline V gene. This CDR3 reads CASSRRGVYEQYF. The CDR3 nucleotides are TGTGCCAGCAGCCGACGTGGAGTATACGAGCAGTACTTC.

This chain uses TRBV6-2 or TRBV6-3 with TRBJ2-7; no clear D. Trimming stripped 0 bases from V and 5 bases from J, with 14 bases between. This CDR3 is built from 15 residues. CDR1 is MNHEY and CDR2 is SVGEGT in the germline V gene. Here the CDR3 DNA reads TGTGCCAGCAGTTACTCGATCAGGTCCCCAGACGAGCAGTACTTC. It is translated as CASSYSIRSPDEQYF.